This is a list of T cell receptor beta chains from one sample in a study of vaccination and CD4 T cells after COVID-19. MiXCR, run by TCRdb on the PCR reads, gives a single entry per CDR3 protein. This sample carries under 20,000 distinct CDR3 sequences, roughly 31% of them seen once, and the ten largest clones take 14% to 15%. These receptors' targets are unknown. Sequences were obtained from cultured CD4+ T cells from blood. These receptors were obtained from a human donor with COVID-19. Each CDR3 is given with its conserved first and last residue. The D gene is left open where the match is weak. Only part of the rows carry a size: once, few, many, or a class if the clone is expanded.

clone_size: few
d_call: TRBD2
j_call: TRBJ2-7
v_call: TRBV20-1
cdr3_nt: TGCAGTGCTAGCCCGGACAGGGTAACTAGCGGGGCGATCTACGAGCAGTACTTC
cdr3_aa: CSASPDRVTSGAIYEQYF

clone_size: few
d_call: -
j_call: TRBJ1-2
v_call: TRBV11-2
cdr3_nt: TGTGCCAGCAGCTTAGATCCGGCCGGCGCGAGGTACGGCTACACCTTC
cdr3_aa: CASSLDPAGARYGYTF

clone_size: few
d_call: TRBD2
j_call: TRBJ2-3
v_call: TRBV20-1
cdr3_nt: TGCAGTGCTAGCGGACTAGCGGGGGATGCTACCCCCACAGATACGCAGTATTTT
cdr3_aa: CSASGLAGDATPTDTQYF

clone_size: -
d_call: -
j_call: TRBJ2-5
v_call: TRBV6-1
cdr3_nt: TGTGCCAGCAGCGGAGAGTTAAAAGAGACCCAGTACTTC
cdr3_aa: CASSGELKETQYF

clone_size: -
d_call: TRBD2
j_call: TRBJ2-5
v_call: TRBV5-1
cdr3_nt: TGCGCCAGCAGCTTGGTCCTTCTGGGAGGGGAGACCCAGTACTTC
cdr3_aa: CASSLVLLGGETQYF

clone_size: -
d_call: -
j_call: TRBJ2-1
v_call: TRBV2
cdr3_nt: TGTGCCAGTAGGACTGATTCCTACAATGAGCAGTTCTTC
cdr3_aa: CASRTDSYNEQFF

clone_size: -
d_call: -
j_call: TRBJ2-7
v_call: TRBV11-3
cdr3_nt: TGTGCCAGCAGCGCAACCTACGAGCAGTACTTC
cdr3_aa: CASSATYEQYF

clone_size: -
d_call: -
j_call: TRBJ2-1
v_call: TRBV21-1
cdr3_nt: TGTGCCAGCAGCGCCAGGTCCGGGACAGGGCAACGCTCCTACAATGAGCAGTTCTTC
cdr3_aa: CASSARSGTGQRSYNEQFF

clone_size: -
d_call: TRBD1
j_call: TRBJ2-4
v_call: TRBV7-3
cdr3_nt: TGTGCCAGCAGCTTGGGGGCGGACAGGGGAGGGAACATTCAGTACTTC
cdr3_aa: CASSLGADRGGNIQYF

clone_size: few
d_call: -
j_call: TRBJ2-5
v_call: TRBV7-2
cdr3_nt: TGTGCCAGCAGCTCCCGCCGGAGCTTGGAGACCCAGTACTTC
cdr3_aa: CASSSRRSLETQYF

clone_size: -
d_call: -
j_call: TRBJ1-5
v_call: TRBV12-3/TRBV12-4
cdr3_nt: TGTGCCAGCAGTTTGGGTAGCAATCAGCCCCAGCATTTT
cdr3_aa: CASSLGSNQPQHF

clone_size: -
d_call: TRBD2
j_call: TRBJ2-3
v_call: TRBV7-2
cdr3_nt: TGTGCCAGCAGCCTTAGGAGTACTAGCGGGGGTTCAGATACGCAGTATTTT
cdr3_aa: CASSLRSTSGGSDTQYF